The subject of this entry is one T cell receptor (beta chain). Its matching antigen is unknown. PCR used 60 Vbeta primers and 13 Jbeta primers. The table came from immunoSEQ multiplex PCR; TCRdb's copy has only in-frame clones and leaves some out. The sample carries around 120,000 clones, 75% to 85% recorded once. This sample stems from a study of cytomegalovirus exposure and HLA in healthy donors. The study's findings and limits: Cytomegalovirus-associated TCR beta chains were listed, numbering roughly 150. Only CMV serostatus was available as immune exposure information. A few chains tied to CMV proved CMV antigen-specific in vitro.

The sequence was collected from a female donor in good health and CMV-seropositive. Input material: PBMCs.

This CDR3 reads CASSSGQNLNTEAFF. For the CDR3, the DNA is TGTGCCAGCAGCTCTGGACAGAACTTGAACACTGAAGCTTTCTTT. The chain uses TRBV5-4 and TRBJ1-1; maybe TRBD1 (6 bases). Germline values: CDR1 SGHNT, CDR2 YYREEE (reference sequence). The CDR3 is made up of 15 amino acids. V was shortened by 3 bases and J by 0 bases, with 12 bases between the two germline ends.